The entry below describes one T cell receptor (beta chain). Its antigen target is currently unknown. No base qualities exist here, and no much larger clone lies one base off it. This entry is derived from a study of T cell repertoires in cytomegalovirus infection (dated by TCRdb to about 2019). General notes on the study: Peptide stimulations targeted recently identified HLA-C-restricted CMV epitopes, whose presentation resists viral immunomodulation, together with well-studied HLA-B-restricted epitopes. The HLA type of each donor mattered for the analysis, because public TCR beta signatures pointed to carriage of CMV infection along with the matching HLA type. Findings and caveats that apply to the study as a whole: Carriers of CMV infection plus the relevant HLA type were discriminated by the cumulative frequency of public TCR beta family members in the study cohort and in an independent approximately 400-donor cohort. In the ex vivo response, HLA-C-restricted CMV-specific TCR beta clonotypes were dominant, and in two of eight donors the single most frequent clonotype came from this HLA-C-restricted group.

Trimmed from V: 8 bases; trimmed from J: 3 bases; junction bases lacking a gene match: 9. CDR3 length: 14 amino acids, cysteine to phenylalanine. The DNA shown is the 42-base CDR3, in frame from base 1. The germline V gene gives CDR1 as SNHLY and CDR2 as FYNNEI. Sequencing was carried out with an Illumina HiSeq 1500. TCRdb handled the public reads itself, with Q25 trimming in fastp and clone calling in MiXCR, and kept productive beta chains. Every entry covers one CDR3 protein and lists the most common genes and DNA from its rows. The sample contains under 350,000 distinct CDR3 sequences, under 25% of them found a single time. The ten largest clones capture around 20% of the sample. Taken with the paper, the label for treatment or condition translates to: in vitro stimulation with specific CMV peptide epitopes to enrich CMV-specific T cells.

The source of this sequence is a human donor in good health (CMV status not recorded). Some clones in this sample may be carry-over from other donors' samples. The chain couples TRBV2 to TRBJ2-7, with TRBD2 identical over 8 junction bases. Here the sequenced sample was cultured PBMCs, taken from culture after CMV antigen stimulation. The CDR3 protein is CASRTDTSGYEQYF. At the DNA level, the sequence is TGTGCCAGCCGCACAGATACTAGCGGCTACGAGCAGTACTTC.